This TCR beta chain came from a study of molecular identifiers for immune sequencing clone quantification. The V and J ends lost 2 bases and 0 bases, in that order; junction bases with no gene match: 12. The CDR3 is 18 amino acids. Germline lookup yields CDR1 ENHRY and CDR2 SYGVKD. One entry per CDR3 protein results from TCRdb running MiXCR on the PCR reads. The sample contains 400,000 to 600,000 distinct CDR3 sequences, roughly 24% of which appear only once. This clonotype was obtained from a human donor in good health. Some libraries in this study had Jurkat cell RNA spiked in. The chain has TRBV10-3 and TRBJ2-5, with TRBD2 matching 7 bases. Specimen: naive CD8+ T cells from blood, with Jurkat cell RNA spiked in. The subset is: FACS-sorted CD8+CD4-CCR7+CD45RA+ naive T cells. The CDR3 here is CAISEGEGSIFYQETQYF. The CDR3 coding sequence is TGTGCCATCAGTGAGGGGGAGGGGTCGATATTCTACCAAGAGACCCAGTACTTC.